A selection of T cell receptor beta chains follows, all from one sample in a study of siplizumab effects on memory and regulatory T cells. Data came from immunoSEQ multiplex PCR; TCRdb stores just in-frame clones and leaves some out. The table lists approximately 91,000 clones, 85% to 95% of them singletons. Sample: CD8+ T cells sorted from blood. Every receptor here comes from a human donor in good health. The CDR3 runs from the conserved cysteine through the conserved F or W. D genes are given only for firm matches. Expanded clones get a size class; other rows say once, few or many, or leave the size out.

cdr3_aa | cdr3_nt | v_call | d_call | clone_size | j_call
CASSIWGADTQYF | TGTGCCAGTAGTATCTGGGGGGCAGATACGCAGTATTTT | TRBV19 | NA | NA | TRBJ2-3
CSVAGGRGEKLFF | TGCAGCGTAGCAGGGGGCAGGGGTGAAAAACTGTTTTTT | TRBV29-1 | TRBD1 | NA | TRBJ1-4
CASSTHPNTGELFF | TGTGCCAGCAGCACCCACCCGAACACCGGGGAGCTGTTTTTT | TRBV13 | NA | NA | TRBJ2-2
CASSTGTSGEQYF | TGTGCCAGCAGTACCGGGACTAGCGGCGAGCAGTACTTC | TRBV7-9 | TRBD2 | NA | TRBJ2-7
CASSSTGEAGYGYTF | TGCGCCAGCAGCTCAACAGGGGAAGCAGGCTATGGCTACACCTTC | TRBV4-1 | TRBD1 | NA | TRBJ1-2
CSVEKPSGTVETQYF | TGCAGCGTTGAAAAGCCTAGCGGAACGGTAGAGACCCAGTACTTC | TRBV29-1 | TRBD2 | once | TRBJ2-5
CASSINRVETQYF | TGTGCCAGTAGTATTAACAGGGTCGAGACCCAGTACTTC | TRBV19 | NA | NA | TRBJ2-5
CASSPVSGRGDGYTF | TGCGCCAGCAGCCCAGTTAGCGGCAGGGGCGATGGCTACACCTTC | TRBV4-1 | NA | NA | TRBJ1-2
CASSMPALSYGYTF | TGTGCCAGTAGTATGCCAGCTCTTAGCTATGGCTACACCTTC | TRBV19 | NA | NA | TRBJ1-2
CASSRGVGPGELFF | TGTGCCAGCAGTAGAGGCGTCGGGCCCGGGGAGCTGTTTTTT | TRBV27 | NA | NA | TRBJ2-2
CASSYRQGTHNEQFF | TGTGCCAGCAGCTATAGACAGGGAACCCACAATGAGCAGTTCTTC | TRBV9 | TRBD1 | NA | TRBJ2-1
CASSPAGVGYEQYF | TGTGCCAGCAGCCCAGCGGGAGTCGGGTACGAGCAGTACTTC | TRBV9 | TRBD2 | NA | TRBJ2-7
CASSVEDGRSDTQYF | TGTGCCAGCAGCGTAGAGGACGGGAGGTCAGATACGCAGTATTTT | TRBV9 | TRBD2 | NA | TRBJ2-3
CASSVGASGPWNNEQFF | TGTGCCAGCAGCGTAGGAGCTAGCGGGCCCTGGAACAATGAGCAGTTCTTC | TRBV9 | TRBD2 | NA | TRBJ2-1
CAISEWDSTYEQYF | TGTGCCATCAGTGAGTGGGACAGTACCTACGAGCAGTACTTC | TRBV10-3 | TRBD1 | NA | TRBJ2-7
CASSLPGEGAVDQETQYF | TGCGCCAGCAGCCTCCCCGGAGAGGGGGCTGTCGACCAAGAGACCCAGTACTTC | TRBV4-1 | TRBD1 | NA | TRBJ2-5
CASSAPRGSNTEAFF | TGTGCCAGCAGCGCCCCCCGAGGCTCTAACACTGAAGCTTTCTTT | TRBV7-9 | NA | NA | TRBJ1-1
CASSELGPTYEQYF | TGTGCCAGCAGTGAACTGGGACCGACCTACGAGCAGTACTTC | TRBV6-1 | NA | NA | TRBJ2-7
CAISDSPSDRADGYTF | TGTGCCATCAGTGACTCTCCCTCGGACAGGGCGGATGGCTACACCTTC | TRBV10-3 | TRBD1 | NA | TRBJ1-2
CASSESTSTDTQYF | TGTGCCAGCAGTGAGAGCACTAGCACAGATACGCAGTATTTT | TRBV6-4 | NA | NA | TRBJ2-3
CASSPLRDRGHEQYF | TGTGCCAGCAGTCCCCTCCGGGACAGGGGGCACGAGCAGTACTTC | TRBV27 | TRBD1 | NA | TRBJ2-7
CASSQRTERAQPQHF | TGTGCCAGCAGTCAACGGACAGAGCGAGCCCAGCCCCAGCATTTT | TRBV28 | NA | NA | TRBJ1-5
CASSPGQASYTF | TGTGCCAGCAGTCCGGGACAGGCCAGCTACACCTTC | TRBV27 | TRBD1 | NA | TRBJ1-2
CASSANGGADSGANVLTF | TGTGCCAGCAGCGCAAATGGGGGGGCCGACTCTGGGGCCAACGTCCTGACTTTC | TRBV7-9 | NA | NA | TRBJ2-6
CASSQGVGAYEQYF | TGTGCCAGCAGCCAGGGAGTTGGTGCCTACGAGCAGTACTTC | TRBV11-2 | NA | NA | TRBJ2-7
CASSWGAARSSYEQYF | TGTGCCAGCAGCTGGGGTGCGGCAAGGAGCTCCTACGAGCAGTACTTC | TRBV5-6 | NA | once | TRBJ2-7
CASSYGFDTEAFF | TGTGCCAGCAGTTACGGGTTCGACACTGAAGCTTTCTTT | TRBV6-5 | NA | NA | TRBJ1-1
CAISESKASGSPGELFF | TGTGCCATCAGTGAGTCGAAGGCTAGCGGGAGTCCCGGGGAGCTGTTTTTT | TRBV10-3 | TRBD2 | NA | TRBJ2-2
CASSHGTVGNQPQHF | TGCGCCAGCAGCCATGGGACTGTCGGCAATCAGCCCCAGCATTTT | TRBV4-1 | NA | NA | TRBJ1-5
CASSEASSIRTGELFF | TGCGCCAGCAGTGAGGCCAGTTCAATCAGAACCGGGGAGCTGTTTTTT | TRBV10-2 | NA | once | TRBJ2-2
CASSVPEGTSGYIQYF | TGTGCCAGCAGCGTCCCCGAGGGGACTAGCGGTTACATTCAGTACTTC | TRBV7-9 | TRBD2 | NA | TRBJ2-4
CASSQENTPMGYQETQYF | TGTGCCAGCAGCCAAGAGAACACACCTATGGGGTACCAAGAGACCCAGTACTTC | TRBV14 | NA | NA | TRBJ2-5
CASSQGTGRDYTGTGELFF | TGTGCCAGCAGCCAGGGAACGGGACGGGACTACACGGGCACCGGGGAGCTGTTTTTT | TRBV14 | TRBD2 | NA | TRBJ2-2
CASSPPGQGTDTQYF | TGCGCCAGCAGCCCCCCTGGACAGGGCACAGATACGCAGTATTTT | TRBV4-1 | TRBD1 | NA | TRBJ2-3
CASSVGGDYNSPLHF | TGTGCCAGCAGCGTAGGAGGGGATTATAATTCACCCCTCCACTTT | TRBV9 | NA | NA | TRBJ1-6
CASSVRDVYNEQFF | TGTGCCAGCAGTGTCCGGGACGTCTACAATGAGCAGTTCTTC | TRBV27 | NA | NA | TRBJ2-1
CASAGTSGRGAQETQYF | TGTGCCAGCGCAGGGACTAGCGGGAGGGGGGCCCAAGAGACCCAGTACTTC | TRBV2 | TRBD2 | NA | TRBJ2-5
CASSVGTNQPQHF | TGTGCCAGCAGCGTAGGCACGAATCAGCCCCAGCATTTT | TRBV9 | NA | NA | TRBJ1-5
CASSVGELAKNIQYF | TGTGCCAGCAGCGTCGGAGAACTAGCCAAAAACATTCAGTACTTC | TRBV7-9 | NA | NA | TRBJ2-4
CASSQGREQYF | TGCGCCAGCAGCCAAGGCCGCGAGCAGTACTTC | TRBV4-1 | NA | NA | TRBJ2-7
CASSLDVRELVKDTQYF | TGTGCCAGCAGCTTAGATGTCCGGGAGCTTGTCAAAGATACGCAGTATTTT | TRBV11-2 | NA | NA | TRBJ2-3
CASSQDFPSGSSYEQYF | TGCGCCAGCAGCCAAGATTTCCCTAGCGGGAGCTCCTACGAGCAGTACTTC | TRBV4-1 | TRBD2 | medium-sized | TRBJ2-7
CASRFVPNEQFF | TGTGCCAGCAGGTTCGTCCCGAATGAGCAGTTCTTC | TRBV2 | NA | NA | TRBJ2-1
CASSPPGAKGDTQYF | TGTGCCAGCAGCCCACCGGGCGCCAAGGGAGATACGCAGTATTTT | TRBV7-9 | NA | NA | TRBJ2-3
CASSSYDGTSGTDTQYF | TGTGCCAGCAGCTCCTATGACGGGACTAGCGGGACAGATACGCAGTATTTT | TRBV11-2 | TRBD2 | NA | TRBJ2-3
CASSQTFRRDSEQFF | TGCGCCAGCAGCCAGACCTTTAGGAGGGATTCTGAGCAGTTCTTC | TRBV4-1 | NA | NA | TRBJ2-1
CASSQDGSGNTIYF | TGCGCCAGCAGCCAAGATGGCTCTGGAAACACCATATATTTT | TRBV4-1 | NA | NA | TRBJ1-3
CASSLSQNNEQFF | TGTGCCAGCAGTTTATCGCAGAACAATGAGCAGTTCTTC | TRBV27 | NA | NA | TRBJ2-1
CAYGQGERGNCGSGDTQYF | TGTGCCTACGGTCAAGGCGAGAGGGGGAATTGCGGGAGTGGGGATACGCAGTATTTT | TRBV21-1 | NA | once | TRBJ2-3
CASSLEKGISTDTQYF | TGTGCCAGCAGCTTAGAGAAGGGAATTAGCACAGATACGCAGTATTTT | TRBV11-3 | NA | NA | TRBJ2-3
CASSRDGLEYEQFF | TGTGCCAGCAGCCGGGACGGGCTGGAGTATGAGCAGTTCTTC | TRBV27 | NA | NA | TRBJ2-1
CASSPWTSGSNEQFF | TGTGCCAGCAGCCCATGGACTAGCGGGAGTAATGAGCAGTTCTTC | TRBV9 | TRBD2 | NA | TRBJ2-1
CASSLGGWGADTEAFF | TGTGCCAGCAGCTTAGGGGGCTGGGGGGCAGACACTGAAGCTTTCTTT | TRBV7-8 | NA | NA | TRBJ1-1